This T cell receptor (beta chain) was sequenced for a study of regulatory T cells in long-lasting Graves disease. The CDR3 is 12 residues long. The germline V and J ends were trimmed by 5 bases and 6 bases, with 10 bases remaining between them. Time point specified: newly diagnosed GD, antithyroid drugs for less than 3 months. The authors made the TCR library using RNA they extracted from PBMCs. This clonotype was recorded many times. To make TCR beta libraries, researchers used iRepertoire HTBI primers and Arm-PCR of CDR3 regions. MiXCR was run by TCRdb on the multiplex PCR reads, yielding one entry per CDR3 protein. This sample carries under 800,000 distinct CDR3 sequences, under 20% of them seen once, and the ten largest clones take 15% to 20%. This sample also appeared in a second study, on T cells in Graves' hyperthyroidism and ophthalmopathy.

The chain links TRBV12-3 or TRBV12-4 to TRBJ1-2, with D uncertain. This sequence originates from a woman aged 25 to 45 with Graves disease. This sample comprised peripheral blood mononuclear cells (PBMCs), obtained at new diagnosis, from a patient treated with antithyroid drugs. In DNA form, the CDR3 reads TGTGCCAGCAGTGAAAACTGGGATGGCTACACCTTC. This translates into CASSENWDGYTF.